The clone carrying this T cell receptor beta chain appeared many times. Antigen: not known. The sample is drawn from a study of regulatory T cells in long-lasting Graves disease. Investigators prepared the TCR beta libraries by applying iRepertoire HTBI primers and Arm-PCR of CDR3 regions. As originally analysed: Segment identification across samples yielded 62 TRBV and roughly 15 TRBJ segments. From the multiplex PCR reads, TCRdb called clonotypes with MiXCR, one entry per CDR3 protein. These V and J calls rely on TCRdb rather than the paper's analysis. This sample has about 500,000 distinct CDR3 sequences, with 15% to 20% found just once. Time point of the sample: newly diagnosed GD, antithyroid drugs for less than 3 months. PBMCs were the source of the RNA used for TCR sequencing. From an endocrinology department in Xi'an, China, came the patients. Roughly 9 milliliters of peripheral blood were taken and placed in EDTA tubes.

Whole-study results and caveats: Lower TCR diversity was seen in persistent Graves' patients than in newly diagnosed ones.

The sample was also linked to a second study, of T cells in Graves' hyperthyroidism and ophthalmopathy.

This TCR was recovered from a man between 40 and 49 years old with Graves disease. Sequences were derived from peripheral blood mononuclear cells (PBMCs), sampled at new diagnosis, from a patient treated with antithyroid drugs.

The CDR3 reads CASSPSRDNQPQHF. CDR3 nucleotide sequence: TGTGCCAGCTCACCGTCGCGGGACAATCAGCCCCAGCATTTT. This chain links TRBV18 with TRBJ1-5; D remains ambiguous. V lost 3 bases and J 3 bases, leaving 9 bases between the germline ends. Germline CDR1 and CDR2: KGHSH and LQKENI. This CDR3 has 14 amino acids.